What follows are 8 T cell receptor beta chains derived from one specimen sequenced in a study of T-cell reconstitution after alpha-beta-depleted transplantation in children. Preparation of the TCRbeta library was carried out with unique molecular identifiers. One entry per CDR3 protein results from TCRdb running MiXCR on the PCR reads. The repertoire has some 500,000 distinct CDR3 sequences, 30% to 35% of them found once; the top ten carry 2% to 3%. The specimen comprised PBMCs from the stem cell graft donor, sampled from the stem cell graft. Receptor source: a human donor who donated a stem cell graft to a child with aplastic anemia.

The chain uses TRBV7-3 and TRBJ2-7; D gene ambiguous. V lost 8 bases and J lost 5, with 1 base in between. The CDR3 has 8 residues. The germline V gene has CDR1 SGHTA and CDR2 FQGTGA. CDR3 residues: CASDEQYF. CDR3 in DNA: TGTGCCAGCGACGAGCAGTACTTC.

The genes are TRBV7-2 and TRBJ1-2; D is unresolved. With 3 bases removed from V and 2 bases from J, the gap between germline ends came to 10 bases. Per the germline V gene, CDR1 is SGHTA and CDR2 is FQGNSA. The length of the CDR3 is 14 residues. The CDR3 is CASSFGSRNYGYTF. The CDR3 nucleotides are TGTGCCAGCAGCTTCGGCAGCCGGAACTATGGCTACACCTTC.

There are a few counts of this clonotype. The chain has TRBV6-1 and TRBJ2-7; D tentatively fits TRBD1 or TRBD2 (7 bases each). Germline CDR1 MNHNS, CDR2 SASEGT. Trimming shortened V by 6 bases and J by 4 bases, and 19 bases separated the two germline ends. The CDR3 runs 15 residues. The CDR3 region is CASSQGGNQGYEQYV. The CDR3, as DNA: TGTGCCAGCAGCCAGGGGGGGAACCAAGGATACGAGCAGTACGTC.

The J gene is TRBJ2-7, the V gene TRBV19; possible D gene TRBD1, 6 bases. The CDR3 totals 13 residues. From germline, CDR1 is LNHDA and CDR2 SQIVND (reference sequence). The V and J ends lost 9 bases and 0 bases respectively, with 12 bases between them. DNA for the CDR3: TGTGCCAGCGCGAGGGACATCTCCTACGAGCAGTACGTC. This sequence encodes CASARDISYEQYV.

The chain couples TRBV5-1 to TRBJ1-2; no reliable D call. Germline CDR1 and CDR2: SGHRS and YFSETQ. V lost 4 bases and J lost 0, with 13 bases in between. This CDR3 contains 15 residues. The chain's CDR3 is CASSRGTEANYGYTF. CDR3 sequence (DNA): TGCGCCAGCAGCCGTGGAACAGAAGCTAACTATGGCTACACCTTC.

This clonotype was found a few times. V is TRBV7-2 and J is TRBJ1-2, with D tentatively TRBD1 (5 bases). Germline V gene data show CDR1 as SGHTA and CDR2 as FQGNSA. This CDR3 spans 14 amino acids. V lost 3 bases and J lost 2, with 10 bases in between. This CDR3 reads CASSLDDRNYGYTF. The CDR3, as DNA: TGTGCCAGCAGCTTGGACGACAGAAACTATGGCTACACCTTC.

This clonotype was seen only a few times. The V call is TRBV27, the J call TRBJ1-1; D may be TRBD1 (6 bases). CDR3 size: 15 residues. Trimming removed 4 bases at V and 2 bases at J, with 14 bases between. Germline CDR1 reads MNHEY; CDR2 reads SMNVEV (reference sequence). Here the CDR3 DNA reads TGTGCCAGCAGTTCGGGATGGGGGCAAAACACTGAAGCTTTCTTT. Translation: CASSSGWGQNTEAFF.

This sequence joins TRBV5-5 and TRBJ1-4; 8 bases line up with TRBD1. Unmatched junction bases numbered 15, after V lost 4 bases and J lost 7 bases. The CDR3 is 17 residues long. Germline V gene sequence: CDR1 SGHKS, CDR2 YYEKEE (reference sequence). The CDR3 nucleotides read TGTGCCAGCAGCCAAAACTCAGGGGGCGCGAGGGGTGAAAAACTGTTTTTT. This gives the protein CASSQNSGGARGEKLFF. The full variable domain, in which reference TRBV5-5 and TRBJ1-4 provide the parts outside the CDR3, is DAGVTQSPTHLIKTRGQQVTLRCSPISGHKSVSWYQQVLGQGPQFIFQYYEKEERGRGNFPDRFSARQFPNYSSELNVNALLLGDSALYLCASSQNSGGARGEKLFFGSGTQLSVL.